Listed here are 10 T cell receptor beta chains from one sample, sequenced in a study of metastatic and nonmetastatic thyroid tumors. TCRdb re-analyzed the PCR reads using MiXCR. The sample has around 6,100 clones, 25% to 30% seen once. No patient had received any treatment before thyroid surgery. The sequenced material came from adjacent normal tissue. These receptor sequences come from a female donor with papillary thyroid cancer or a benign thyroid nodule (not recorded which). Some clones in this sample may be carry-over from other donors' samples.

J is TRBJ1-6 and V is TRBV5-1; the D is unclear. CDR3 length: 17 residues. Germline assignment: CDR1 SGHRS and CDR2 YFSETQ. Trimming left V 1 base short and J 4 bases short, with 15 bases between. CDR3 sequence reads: CASSLYSRTEYNSPLHF. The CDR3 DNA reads TGCGCCAGCAGCTTGTATTCAAGGACGGAGTATAATTCACCCCTCCACTTT. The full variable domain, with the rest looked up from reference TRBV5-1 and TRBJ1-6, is KAGVTQTPRYLIKTRGQQVTLSCSPISGHRSVSWYQQTPGQGLQFLFEYFSETQRNKGNFPGRFSGRQFSNSRSEMNVSTLELGDSALYLCASSLYSRTEYNSPLHFGNGTRLTVT.

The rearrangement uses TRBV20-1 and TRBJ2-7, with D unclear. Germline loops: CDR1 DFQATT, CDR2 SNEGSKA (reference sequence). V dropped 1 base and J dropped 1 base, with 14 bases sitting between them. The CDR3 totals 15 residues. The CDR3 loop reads CSARVERGPSYEQYF. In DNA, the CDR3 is TGCAGTGCTAGAGTGGAGCGTGGGCCTTCCTACGAGCAGTACTTC.

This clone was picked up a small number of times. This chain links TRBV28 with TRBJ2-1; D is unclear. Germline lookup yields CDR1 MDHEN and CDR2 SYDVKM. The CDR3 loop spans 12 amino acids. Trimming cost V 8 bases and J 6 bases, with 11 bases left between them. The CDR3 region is CASSVSGNEQFF. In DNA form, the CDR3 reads TGTGCCAGCTCGGTGTCGGGCAATGAGCAGTTCTTC.

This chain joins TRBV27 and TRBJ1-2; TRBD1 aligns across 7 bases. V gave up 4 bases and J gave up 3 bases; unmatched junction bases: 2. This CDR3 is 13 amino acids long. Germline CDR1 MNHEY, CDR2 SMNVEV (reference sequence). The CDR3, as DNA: TGTGCCAGCAGTTCACAGGGGTACTATGGCTACACCTTC. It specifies CASSSQGYYGYTF.

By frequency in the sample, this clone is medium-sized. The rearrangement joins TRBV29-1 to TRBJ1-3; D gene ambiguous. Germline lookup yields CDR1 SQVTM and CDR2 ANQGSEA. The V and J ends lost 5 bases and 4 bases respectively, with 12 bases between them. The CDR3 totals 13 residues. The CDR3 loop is CSVTREGGNTIYF. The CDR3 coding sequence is TGCAGCGTTACCCGAGAAGGCGGAAACACCATATATTTT.

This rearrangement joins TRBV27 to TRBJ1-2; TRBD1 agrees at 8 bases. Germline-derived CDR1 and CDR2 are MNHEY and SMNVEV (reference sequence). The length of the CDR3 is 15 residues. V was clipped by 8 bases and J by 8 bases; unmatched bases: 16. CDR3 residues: CASRSGQGHFRGYTF. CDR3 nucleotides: TGTGCCAGCCGTTCTGGACAGGGACATTTTCGGGGCTACACCTTC.

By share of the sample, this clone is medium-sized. CDR3 protein: CASRRRGTEAFF. The DNA of the CDR3 is TGTGCCAGCCGTCGTAGGGGCACTGAAGCTTTCTTT. The rearrangement links TRBV7-9 to TRBJ1-1; a weak D match, TRBD1 (5 bases). The CDR3 runs 12 residues. From germline, CDR1 is SEHNR and CDR2 FQNEAQ (reference sequence). V lost 8 bases to trimming and J lost 4 bases, with 11 bases between them.

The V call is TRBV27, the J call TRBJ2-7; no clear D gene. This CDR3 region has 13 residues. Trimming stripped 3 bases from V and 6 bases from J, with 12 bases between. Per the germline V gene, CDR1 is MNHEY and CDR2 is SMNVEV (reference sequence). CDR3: CASSFTTAGEQYF. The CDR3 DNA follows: TGTGCCAGCAGTTTCACAACAGCAGGCGAGCAGTACTTC.

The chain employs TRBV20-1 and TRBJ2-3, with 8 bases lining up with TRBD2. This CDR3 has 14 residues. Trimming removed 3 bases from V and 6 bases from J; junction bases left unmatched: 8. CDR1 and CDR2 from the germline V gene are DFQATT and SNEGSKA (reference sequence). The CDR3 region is CSASPTGGPDTQYF. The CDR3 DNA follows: TGCAGTGCTAGTCCAACGGGAGGGCCGGATACGCAGTATTTT.

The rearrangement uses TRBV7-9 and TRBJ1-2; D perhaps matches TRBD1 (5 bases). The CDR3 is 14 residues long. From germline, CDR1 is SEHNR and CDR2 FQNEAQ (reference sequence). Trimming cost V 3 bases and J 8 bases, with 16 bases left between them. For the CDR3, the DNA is TGTGCCAGCAGCTTTGACAGCCGGACGCAAGGCTACACCTTC. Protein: CASSFDSRTQGYTF. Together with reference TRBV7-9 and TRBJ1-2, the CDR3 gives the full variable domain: DTGVSQNPRHKITKRGQNVTFRCDPISEHNRLYWYRQTLGQGPEFLTYFQNEAQLEKSRLLSDRFSAERPKGSFSTLEIQRTEQGDSAMYLCASSFDSRTQGYTFGSGTRLTVV.